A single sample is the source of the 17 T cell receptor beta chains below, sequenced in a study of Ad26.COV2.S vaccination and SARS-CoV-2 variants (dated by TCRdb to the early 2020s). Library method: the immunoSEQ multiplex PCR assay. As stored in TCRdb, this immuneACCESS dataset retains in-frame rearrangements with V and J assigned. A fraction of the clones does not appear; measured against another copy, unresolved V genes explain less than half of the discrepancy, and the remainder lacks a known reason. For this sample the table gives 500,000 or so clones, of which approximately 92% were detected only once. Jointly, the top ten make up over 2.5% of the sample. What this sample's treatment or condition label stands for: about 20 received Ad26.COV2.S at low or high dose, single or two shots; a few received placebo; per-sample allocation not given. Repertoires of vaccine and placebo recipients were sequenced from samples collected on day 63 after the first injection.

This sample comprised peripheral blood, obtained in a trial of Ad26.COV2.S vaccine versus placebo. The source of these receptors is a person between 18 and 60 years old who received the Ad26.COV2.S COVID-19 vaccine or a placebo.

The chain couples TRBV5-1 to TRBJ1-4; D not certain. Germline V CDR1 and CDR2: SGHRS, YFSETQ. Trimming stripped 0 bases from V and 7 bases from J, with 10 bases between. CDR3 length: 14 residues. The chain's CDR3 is CASSLGGSSEKLFF. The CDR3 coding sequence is TGCGCCAGCAGCTTGGGTGGGTCGAGTGAAAAACTGTTTTTT.

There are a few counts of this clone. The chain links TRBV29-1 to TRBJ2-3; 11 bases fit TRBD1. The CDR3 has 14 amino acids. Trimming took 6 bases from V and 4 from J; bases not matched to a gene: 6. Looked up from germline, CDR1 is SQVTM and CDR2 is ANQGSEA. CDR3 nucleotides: TGCAGCGTCACCGGGACAGGGGGTTCAGATACGCAGTATTTT. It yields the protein CSVTGTGGSDTQYF.

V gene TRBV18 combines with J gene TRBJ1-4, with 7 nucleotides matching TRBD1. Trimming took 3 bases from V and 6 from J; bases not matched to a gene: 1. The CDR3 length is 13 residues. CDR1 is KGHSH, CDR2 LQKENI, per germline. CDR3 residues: CASSPGTDEKLFF. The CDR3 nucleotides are TGTGCCAGCTCACCCGGGACAGATGAAAAACTGTTTTTT. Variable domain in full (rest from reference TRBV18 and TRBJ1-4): NAGVMQNPRHLVRRRGQEARLRCSPMKGHSHVYWYRQLPEEGLKFMVYLQKENIIDESGMPKERFSAEFPKEGPSILRIQQVVRGDSAAYFCASSPGTDEKLFFGSGTQLSVL.

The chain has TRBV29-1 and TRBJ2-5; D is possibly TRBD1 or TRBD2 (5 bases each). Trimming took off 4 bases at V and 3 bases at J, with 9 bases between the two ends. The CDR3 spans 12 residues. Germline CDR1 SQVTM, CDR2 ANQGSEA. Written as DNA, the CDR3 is TGCAGCGTTGCAATGGGGGAAGAGACCCAGTACTTC. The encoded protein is CSVAMGEETQYF.

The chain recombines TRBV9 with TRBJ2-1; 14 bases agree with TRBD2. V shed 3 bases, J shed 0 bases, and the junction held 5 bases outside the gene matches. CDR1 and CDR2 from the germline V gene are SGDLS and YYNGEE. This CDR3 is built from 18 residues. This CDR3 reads CASSAGLAGEGSYNEQFF. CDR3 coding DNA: TGTGCCAGCAGCGCGGGACTAGCGGGAGAGGGCTCCTACAATGAGCAGTTCTTC.

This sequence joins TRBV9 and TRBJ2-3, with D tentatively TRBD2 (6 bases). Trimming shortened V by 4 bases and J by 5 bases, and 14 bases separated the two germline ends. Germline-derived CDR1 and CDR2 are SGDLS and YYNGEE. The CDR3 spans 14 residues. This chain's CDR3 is CASSSRGTRDTQYF. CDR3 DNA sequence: TGTGCCAGCAGCAGTCGGGGGACTCGAGATACGCAGTATTTT.

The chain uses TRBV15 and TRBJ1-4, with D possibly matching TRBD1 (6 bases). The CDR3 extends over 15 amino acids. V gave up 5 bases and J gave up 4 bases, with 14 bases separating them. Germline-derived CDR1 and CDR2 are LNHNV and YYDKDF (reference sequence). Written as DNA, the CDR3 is TGTGCCACCAGCTGGAGACAGGTCCGTAATGAAAAACTGTTTTTT. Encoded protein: CATSWRQVRNEKLFF.

The CDR3 is CASSWGLPGAGELFF. CDR3 DNA sequence: TGTGCCAGCAGCTGGGGCCTTCCCGGGGCCGGGGAGCTGTTTTTT. V is TRBV9 and J is TRBJ2-2; D may correspond to TRBD1 or TRBD2 (5 bases each). CDR1 and CDR2 from the germline V gene are SGDLS and YYNGEE. Trimming cost V 4 bases and J 6 bases, with 16 bases left between them. The CDR3 has 15 residues.

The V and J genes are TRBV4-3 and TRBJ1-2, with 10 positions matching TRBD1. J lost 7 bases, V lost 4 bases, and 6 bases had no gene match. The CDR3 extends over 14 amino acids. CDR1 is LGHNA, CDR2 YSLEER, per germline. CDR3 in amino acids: CASSLTGTGVGYTF. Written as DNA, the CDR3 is TGCGCCAGCAGCCTCACCGGGACAGGGGTTGGCTACACCTTC.

The CDR3 coding sequence is TGCAGTGCTAGTGTAAGCGGGAGGGCCGGGACAGATACGCAGTATTTT. This encodes CSASVSGRAGTDTQYF. The chain has TRBV20-1 and TRBJ2-3, with TRBD2 matching 10 bases. V trimming: 3 bases; J trimming: 3 bases; junction bases outside the gene matches: 9. CDR3 length equals 16 residues. The germline CDR1 and CDR2 sequences are DFQATT and SNEGSKA (reference sequence).

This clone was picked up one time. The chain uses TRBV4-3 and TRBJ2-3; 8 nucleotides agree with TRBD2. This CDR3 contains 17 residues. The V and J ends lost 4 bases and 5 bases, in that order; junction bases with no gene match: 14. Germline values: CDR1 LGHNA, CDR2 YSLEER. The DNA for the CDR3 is TGCGCCAGCAGCCCCCAGGCTCAAGCGGGGGTTCGAGATACGCAGTATTTT. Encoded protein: CASSPQAQAGVRDTQYF.

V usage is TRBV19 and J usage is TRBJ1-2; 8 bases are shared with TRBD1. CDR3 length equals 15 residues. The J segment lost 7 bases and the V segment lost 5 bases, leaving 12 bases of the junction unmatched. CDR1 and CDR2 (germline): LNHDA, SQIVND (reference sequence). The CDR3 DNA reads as TGTGCCAGTAGTGAGTCCAGGGGGCGCATTAGTGGCTACACCTTC. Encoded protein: CASSESRGRISGYTF.

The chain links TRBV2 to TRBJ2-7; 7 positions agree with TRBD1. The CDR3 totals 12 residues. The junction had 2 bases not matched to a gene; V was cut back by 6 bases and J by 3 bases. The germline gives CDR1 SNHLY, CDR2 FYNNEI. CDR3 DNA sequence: TGTGCCAGCAGACAGGGGTACTACGAGCAGTACTTC. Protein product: CASRQGYYEQYF.

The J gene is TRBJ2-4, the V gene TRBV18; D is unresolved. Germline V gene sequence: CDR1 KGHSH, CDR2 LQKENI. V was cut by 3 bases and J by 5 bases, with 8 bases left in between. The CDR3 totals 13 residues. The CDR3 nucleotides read TGTGCCAGCTCACCGAGTTTGGAAAACATTCAGTACTTC. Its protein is CASSPSLENIQYF.

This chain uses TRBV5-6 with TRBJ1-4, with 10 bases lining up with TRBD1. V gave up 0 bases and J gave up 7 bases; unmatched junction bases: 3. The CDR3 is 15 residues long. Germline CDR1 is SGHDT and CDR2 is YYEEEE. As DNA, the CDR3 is TGTGCCAGCAGCTTGGCCGGGACAGGGGTTGAAAAACTGTTTTTT. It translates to CASSLAGTGVEKLFF.

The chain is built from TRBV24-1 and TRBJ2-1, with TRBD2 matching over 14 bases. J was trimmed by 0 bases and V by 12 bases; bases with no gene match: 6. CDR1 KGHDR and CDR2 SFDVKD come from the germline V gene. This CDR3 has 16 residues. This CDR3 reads CAASGTSGSSYNEQFF. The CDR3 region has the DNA TGTGCCGCCTCCGGGACTAGCGGGAGCTCCTACAATGAGCAGTTCTTC.

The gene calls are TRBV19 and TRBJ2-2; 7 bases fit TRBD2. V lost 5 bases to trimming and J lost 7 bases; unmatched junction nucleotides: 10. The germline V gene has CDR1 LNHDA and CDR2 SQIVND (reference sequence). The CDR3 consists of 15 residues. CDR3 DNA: TGTGCCAGTAGTGCCCCGGGGAGGGTGGACGGGGAGCTGTTTTTT. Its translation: CASSAPGRVDGELFF.